This T cell receptor beta chain was found in a study of blood T cell repertoires in COVID-19. About the study: The analysed material was cDNA or gDNA that came from T cells, B-cell-depleted T cells, or PBMCs.

Germline lookup yields CDR1 SGHAT and CDR2 FQNNGV. V was trimmed by 5 bases and J by 0 bases, leaving 8 bases between them. The CDR3 spans 13 residues. Clones were read by immunoSEQ multiplex PCR, and TCRdb kept only the in-frame ones, dropping some. Of 200,000 to 250,000 clones listed, roughly 85% are singletons. This chain uses TRBV11-2 with TRBJ2-7; no definite D call. The sequencing input was peripheral blood. This receptor was taken from a woman aged 18 to 35 who had recovered from COVID-19. The CDR3 spells CASSRRSSYEQYF. The DNA for the CDR3 is TGTGCCAGCAGCCGCCGGAGCTCCTACGAGCAGTACTTC.